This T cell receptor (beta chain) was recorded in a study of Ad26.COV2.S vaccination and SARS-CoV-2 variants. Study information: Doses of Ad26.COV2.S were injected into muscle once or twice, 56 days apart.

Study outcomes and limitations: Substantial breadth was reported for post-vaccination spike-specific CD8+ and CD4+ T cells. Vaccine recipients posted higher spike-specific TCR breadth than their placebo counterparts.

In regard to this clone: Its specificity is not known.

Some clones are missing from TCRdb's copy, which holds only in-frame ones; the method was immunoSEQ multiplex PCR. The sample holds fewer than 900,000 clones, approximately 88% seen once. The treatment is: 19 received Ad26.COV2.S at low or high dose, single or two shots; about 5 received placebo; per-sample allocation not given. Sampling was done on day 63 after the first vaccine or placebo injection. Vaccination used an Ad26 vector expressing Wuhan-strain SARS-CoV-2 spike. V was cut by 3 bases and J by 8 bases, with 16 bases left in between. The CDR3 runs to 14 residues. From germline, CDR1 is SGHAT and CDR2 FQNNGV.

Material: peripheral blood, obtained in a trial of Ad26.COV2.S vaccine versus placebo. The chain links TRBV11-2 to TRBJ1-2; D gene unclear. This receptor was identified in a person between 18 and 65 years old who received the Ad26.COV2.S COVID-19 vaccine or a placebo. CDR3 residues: CASSLGGLPEGYTF. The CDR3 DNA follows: TGTGCCAGCAGCTTGGGCGGGCTCCCCGAGGGCTACACCTTC.